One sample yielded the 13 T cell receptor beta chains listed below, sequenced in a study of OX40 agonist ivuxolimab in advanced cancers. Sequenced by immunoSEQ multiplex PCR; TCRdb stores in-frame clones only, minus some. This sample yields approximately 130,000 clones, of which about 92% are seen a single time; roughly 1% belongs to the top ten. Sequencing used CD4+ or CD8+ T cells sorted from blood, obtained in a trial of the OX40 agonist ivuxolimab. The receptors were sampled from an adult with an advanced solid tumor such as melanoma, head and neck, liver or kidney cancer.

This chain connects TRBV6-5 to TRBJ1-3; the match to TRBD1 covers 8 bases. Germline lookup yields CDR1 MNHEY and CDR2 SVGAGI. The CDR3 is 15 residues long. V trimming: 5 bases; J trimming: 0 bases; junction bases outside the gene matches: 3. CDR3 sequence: CASSRQGNSGNTIYF. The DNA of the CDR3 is TGTGCCAGCAGTCGACAGGGGAACTCTGGAAACACCATATATTTT.

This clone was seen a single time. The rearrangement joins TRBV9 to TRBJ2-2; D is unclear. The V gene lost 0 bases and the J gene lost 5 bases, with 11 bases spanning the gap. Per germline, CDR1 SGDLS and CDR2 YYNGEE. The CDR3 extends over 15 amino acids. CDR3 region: CASSVEPSRTGELFF. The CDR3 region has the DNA TGTGCCAGCAGCGTAGAACCCTCGAGGACCGGGGAGCTGTTTTTT.

The CDR3 region has the DNA TGTGCCAGCAGCACCCGCCCGACTCGACAGGGGGCTTCGTACGAGCAGTACTTC. Translation: CASSTRPTRQGASYEQYF. This rearrangement joins TRBV11-2 to TRBJ2-7, with 10 bases aligning to TRBD1. CDR1 SGHAT and CDR2 FQNNGV come from the germline V gene. There are 18 residues in the CDR3. V dropped 5 bases and J dropped 4; count of bases not matched to a gene: 17.

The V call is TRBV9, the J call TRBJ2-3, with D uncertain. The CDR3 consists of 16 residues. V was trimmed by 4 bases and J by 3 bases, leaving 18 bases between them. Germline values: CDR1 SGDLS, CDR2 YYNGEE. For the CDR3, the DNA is TGTGCCAGCAGCCCCAGAGGCCTTGGGGTGACAGATACGCAGTATTTT. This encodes CASSPRGLGVTDTQYF.

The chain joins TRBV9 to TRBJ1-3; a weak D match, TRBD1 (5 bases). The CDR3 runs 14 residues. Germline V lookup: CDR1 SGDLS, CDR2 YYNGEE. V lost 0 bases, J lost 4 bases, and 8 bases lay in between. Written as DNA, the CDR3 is TGTGCCAGCAGCGTAGTGGGGGAGGGAAACACCATATATTTT. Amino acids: CASSVVGEGNTIYF. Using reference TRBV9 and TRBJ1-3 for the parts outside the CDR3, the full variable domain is DSGVTQTPKHLITATGQRVTLRCSPRSGDLSVYWYQQSLDQGLQFLIQYYNGEERAKGNILERFSAQQFPDLHSELNLSSLELGDSALYFCASSVVGEGNTIYFGEGSWLTVV.

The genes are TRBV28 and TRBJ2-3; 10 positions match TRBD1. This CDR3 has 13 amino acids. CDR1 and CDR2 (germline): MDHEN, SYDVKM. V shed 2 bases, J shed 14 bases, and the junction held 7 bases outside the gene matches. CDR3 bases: TGTGCCAGCAGTTTAACGGGACAGGGGCGCCGGTATTTT. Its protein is CASSLTGQGRRYF.

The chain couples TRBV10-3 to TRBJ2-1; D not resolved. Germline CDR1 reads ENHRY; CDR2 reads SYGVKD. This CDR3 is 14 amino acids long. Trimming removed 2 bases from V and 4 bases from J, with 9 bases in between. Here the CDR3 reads CAISEATEYNEQFF. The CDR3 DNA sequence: TGTGCCATCAGTGAGGCTACGGAATACAATGAGCAGTTCTTC.

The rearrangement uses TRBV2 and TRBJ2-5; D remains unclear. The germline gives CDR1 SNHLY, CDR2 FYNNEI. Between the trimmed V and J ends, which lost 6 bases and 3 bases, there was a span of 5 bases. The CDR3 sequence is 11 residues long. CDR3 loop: CASSLEETQYF. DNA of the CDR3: TGTGCCAGCAGCCTCGAAGAGACCCAGTACTTC.

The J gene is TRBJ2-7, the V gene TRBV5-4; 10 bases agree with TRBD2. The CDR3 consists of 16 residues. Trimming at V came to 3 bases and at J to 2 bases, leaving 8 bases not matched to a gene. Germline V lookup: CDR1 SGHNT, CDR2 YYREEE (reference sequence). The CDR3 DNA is TGTGCCAGCAGCTCACTCACTAGCGGGGTAGCCTACGAGCAGTACTTC. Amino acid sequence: CASSSLTSGVAYEQYF.

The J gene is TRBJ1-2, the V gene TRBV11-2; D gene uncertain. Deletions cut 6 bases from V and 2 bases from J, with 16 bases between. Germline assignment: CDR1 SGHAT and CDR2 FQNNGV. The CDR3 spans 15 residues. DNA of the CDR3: TGTGCCAGCAGAAGTAGCGGGCCAGGAAACTATGGCTACACCTTC. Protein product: CASRSSGPGNYGYTF.

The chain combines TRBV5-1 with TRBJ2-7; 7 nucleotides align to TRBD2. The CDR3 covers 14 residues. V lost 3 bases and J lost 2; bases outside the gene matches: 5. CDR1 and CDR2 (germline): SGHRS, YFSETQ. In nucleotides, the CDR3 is TGCGCCAGCAGCTCGTTGGGGGGGGCCTACGAGCAGTACTTC. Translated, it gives CASSSLGGAYEQYF. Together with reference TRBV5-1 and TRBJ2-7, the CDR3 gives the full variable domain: KAGVTQTPRYLIKTRGQQVTLSCSPISGHRSVSWYQQTPGQGLQFLFEYFSETQRNKGNFPGRFSGRQFSNSRSEMNVSTLELGDSALYLCASSSLGGAYEQYFGPGTRLTVT.

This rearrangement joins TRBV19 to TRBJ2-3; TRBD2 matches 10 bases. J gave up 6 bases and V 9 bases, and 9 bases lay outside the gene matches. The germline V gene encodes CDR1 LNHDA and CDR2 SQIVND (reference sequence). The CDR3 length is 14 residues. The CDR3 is CASFERGGADTQYF. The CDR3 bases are TGTGCCAGCTTCGAGCGGGGGGGCGCGGATACGCAGTATTTT.

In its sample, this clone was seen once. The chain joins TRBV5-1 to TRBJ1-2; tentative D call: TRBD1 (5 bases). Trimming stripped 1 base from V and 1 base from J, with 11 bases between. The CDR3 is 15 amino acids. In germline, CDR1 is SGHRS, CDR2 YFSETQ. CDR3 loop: CASSLFGTDNYGYTF. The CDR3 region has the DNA TGCGCCAGCAGCTTGTTTGGGACGGATAACTATGGCTACACCTTC. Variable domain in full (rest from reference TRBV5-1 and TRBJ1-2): KAGVTQTPRYLIKTRGQQVTLSCSPISGHRSVSWYQQTPGQGLQFLFEYFSETQRNKGNFPGRFSGRQFSNSRSEMNVSTLELGDSALYLCASSLFGTDNYGYTFGSGTRLTVV.